This paragraph reports one T cell receptor (beta chain). The sample belongs to a study of blood T cells in healthy people across ages. The length of the CDR3 is 14 residues. Per the germline V gene, CDR1 is MGHRA and CDR2 is YSYEKL. V lost 0 bases and J lost 7, with 13 bases in between. Next came a second PCR, run for roughly 6 to 11 cycles, which used a sample-barcoded 5' primer along with a J-beta primer mix. Through a template-switch adaptor with 12 random nucleotides, each cDNA molecule received a tag. TCRdb called the 5' RACE reads again in MiXCR, with one record for every CDR3 protein. Counted here are about 1,600,000 distinct CDR3 sequences, approximately 42% occurring once; the ten biggest clones make up roughly 7.9%.

The V and J genes are TRBV4-1 and TRBJ2-7, with D perhaps matching TRBD1 or TRBD2 (5 bases each). The sequenced material came from blood. The receptor was derived from a young woman in good health. CDR3 DNA: TGCGCCAGCAGCCAAGATCTTGGGGGAAGGGAGCAGTACTTC. This sequence encodes CASSQDLGGREQYF.